Shown below are 18 T cell receptor beta chains from a single sample sequenced in a study of blood T cell repertoires in COVID-19. The table came from immunoSEQ multiplex PCR; TCRdb's copy has only in-frame clones and leaves some out. Of approximately 200,000 clones in the sample, approximately 81% were seen once. The material sequenced was PBMCs or T cells enriched from blood (not recorded which). The origin of the receptors is a man between 40 and 49 years old who had recovered from COVID-19.

This clone was seen a single time. The chain carries TRBV13 and TRBJ2-2, with a weak D call TRBD1 (6 bases). CDR3 length equals 16 residues. CDR1 is PRHDT, CDR2 FYEKMQ, per germline (reference sequence). The germline V and J ends were trimmed by 4 bases and 4 bases, with 16 bases remaining between them. The CDR3 sequence is CASSSADTGFTGELFF. As DNA, the CDR3 is TGTGCCAGCAGCTCGGCGGACACAGGGTTCACCGGGGAGCTGTTTTTT. Complete variable domain (other parts from reference TRBV13 and TRBJ2-2): AAGVIQSPRHLIKEKRETATLKCYPIPRHDTVYWYQQGPGQDPQFLISFYEKMQSDKGSIPDRFSAQQFSDYHSELNMSSLELGDSALYFCASSSADTGFTGELFFGEGSRLTVL.

The rearrangement links TRBV11-2 to TRBJ2-3, with TRBD1 matching 8 bases. This CDR3 is 16 amino acids long. CDR1 is SGHAT and CDR2 is FQNNGV in the germline V gene. V trimming: 0 bases; J trimming: 0 bases; junction bases outside the gene matches: 2. CDR3 sequence (DNA): TGTGCCAGCAGCTTAGATCGGACAGGGAGCACAGATACGCAGTATTTT. Its protein is CASSLDRTGSTDTQYF.

The chain couples TRBV12-3 or TRBV12-4 to TRBJ1-1, with TRBD1 matching 8 bases. This CDR3 has 13 residues. V was pared by 5 bases and J by 4 bases, with 3 bases of the junction left unmatched. The CDR3 protein is CASSRGQGTEAFF. The CDR3 DNA is TGTGCCAGCAGTCGAGGACAGGGCACTGAAGCTTTCTTT.

The chain employs TRBV7-6 and TRBJ2-7; the match to TRBD1 covers 9 bases. Germline CDR1 and CDR2: SGHVS and FNYEAQ. The V segment lost 2 bases and the J segment 7 bases; nucleotides outside the gene matches: 12. This CDR3 has 16 amino acids. Written as DNA, the CDR3 is TGTGCCAGCAGCTTACCGCCTGGGACAGGGCCCCGGGAGCAGTACTTC. Translated, it gives CASSLPPGTGPREQYF. Full variable domain (outside the CDR3, taken from reference TRBV7-6 and TRBJ2-7): GAGVSQSPRYKVTKRGQDVALRCDPISGHVSLYWYRQALGQGPEFLTYFNYEAQQDKSGLPNDRFSAERPEGSISTLTIQRTEQRDSAMYRCASSLPPGTGPREQYFGPGTRLTVT.

This chain uses TRBV7-2 with TRBJ1-2; the match to TRBD1 covers 7 bases. CDR3 length: 18 residues. From germline, CDR1 is SGHTA and CDR2 FQGNSA. The ends lost 2 bases at V and 8 bases at J; junction bases unmatched: 20. CDR3 residues: CASSLPWTGAPLPGGYTF. CDR3 sequence (DNA): TGTGCCAGCAGCTTACCCTGGACAGGCGCCCCATTACCCGGAGGCTACACCTTC.

The CDR3 sequence: CAGSLHGGREQYF. CDR3 bases: TGTGCCGGTTCGCTCCACGGGGGGCGGGAGCAGTACTTC. The chain combines TRBV2 with TRBJ2-7, with D possibly being TRBD2 (7 bases). Trimming left V 11 bases short and J 7 bases short, with 21 bases between. The CDR3 runs to 13 residues. Germline V gene data show CDR1 as SNHLY and CDR2 as FYNNEI. Full variable domain (missing parts from reference TRBV2 and TRBJ2-7): EPEVTQTPSHQVTQMGQEVILRCVPISNHLYFYWYRQILGQKVEFLVSFYNNEISEKSEIFDDQFSVERPDGSNFTLKIRSTKLEDSAMYFCAGSLHGGREQYFGPGTRLTVT.

The chain recombines TRBV3-1 (or the pseudogene TRBV3-2) with TRBJ2-1, with D maybe TRBD2 (6 bases). V shed 6 bases and J shed 8 bases, with 17 bases lying between them. The CDR3 extends over 14 amino acids. CDR1 is LGHDT, CDR2 YNNKEL, per germline (reference sequence). CDR3 DNA sequence: TGTGCCAGCAGTGGGGTTCGAGCGGGTCATGAGCAGTTCTTC. It yields the protein CASSGVRAGHEQFF.

As DNA, the CDR3 is TGTGCCAGCAGCTCCGAAGGACAGGGTCGGGGCGAGCAGTACTTC. Its translation: CASSSEGQGRGEQYF. The rearrangement joins TRBV7-2 to TRBJ2-7, with 8 bases that match TRBD1. The CDR3 consists of 15 residues. V gave up 4 bases and J gave up 6 bases; unmatched junction bases: 11. In germline, CDR1 is SGHTA, CDR2 FQGNSA.

The chain has TRBV5-1 and TRBJ1-2; unclear D gene. Trimming removed 0 bases from V and 5 bases from J, with 14 bases in between. The CDR3 runs 15 residues. Per germline, CDR1 SGHRS and CDR2 YFSETQ. The CDR3 DNA is TGCGCCAGCAGCTTGGGGCAGGCTACCAGATATGGCTACACCTTC. Its translation is CASSLGQATRYGYTF.

The J gene is TRBJ2-1, the V gene TRBV30, with D maybe TRBD1 (6 bases). The V end was cut by 3 bases, the J end by 4 bases, with 13 bases between. Germline V gene sequence: CDR1 GTSNPN, CDR2 SVGIG (reference sequence). The CDR3 has 14 amino acids. The CDR3 protein is CAWRGQRAYNEQFF. The CDR3 DNA is TGTGCCTGGAGAGGACAGCGAGCATACAATGAGCAGTTCTTC.

The gene calls are TRBV19 and TRBJ2-7; TRBD2 aligns across 8 bases. Unmatched junction bases numbered 6, after V lost 0 bases and J lost 2 bases. The germline V gene has CDR1 LNHDA and CDR2 SQIVND (reference sequence). The CDR3 has 16 residues. CDR3 amino acids: CASSIDLYGRAYEQYF. The CDR3 DNA reads TGTGCCAGTAGTATAGATCTATACGGGAGGGCCTACGAGCAGTACTTC. Complete variable domain (other parts from reference TRBV19 and TRBJ2-7): DGGITQSPKYLFRKEGQNVTLSCEQNLNHDAMYWYRQDPGQGLRLIYYSQIVNDFQKGDIAEGYSVSREKKESFPLTVTSAQKNPTAFYLCASSIDLYGRAYEQYFGPGTRLTVT.

The chain carries TRBV27 and TRBJ2-7; 8 bases align to TRBD1. Germline lookup yields CDR1 MNHEY and CDR2 SMNVEV (reference sequence). The CDR3 consists of 15 residues. J was trimmed by 4 bases and V by 5 bases; bases with no gene match: 10. The CDR3 coding sequence is TGTGCCAGCAGTCTTGGTAGGACAGGGTGGTACGAGCAGTACTTC. Its protein product is CASSLGRTGWYEQYF.

The genes are TRBV5-1 and TRBJ1-6, with TRBD1 matching over 8 bases. This CDR3 is 14 amino acids long. V trimming: 1 base; J trimming: 6 bases; junction bases outside the gene matches: 0. Germline V gene lookup returns CDR1 SGHRS and CDR2 YFSETQ. CDR3 region: CASSLQGANSPLHF. The CDR3 coding sequence is TGCGCCAGCAGCTTGCAGGGGGCTAATTCACCCCTCCACTTT.

The rearrangement joins TRBV7-3 to TRBJ2-1; 7 bases match TRBD2. CDR3 length: 15 residues. V was pared by 1 base and J by 7 bases, with 7 bases of the junction left unmatched. In germline, CDR1 is SGHTA, CDR2 FQGTGA. CDR3 in amino acids: CASSLNGAGVNEQFF. The CDR3 DNA reads as TGTGCCAGCAGCTTAAATGGCGCGGGAGTAAATGAGCAGTTCTTC.

The chain combines TRBV7-9 with TRBJ1-1; 7 bases line up with TRBD1. The CDR3 is made up of 14 amino acids. The V gene's germline CDR1 is SEHNR and CDR2 FQNEAQ (reference sequence). With 5 bases clipped from V and 1 base from J, the junction kept 4 bases outside the gene matches. This chain's CDR3 is CASSPWTGNTEAFF. The CDR3 bases are TGTGCCAGCAGCCCGTGGACAGGGAACACTGAAGCTTTCTTT.

The chain combines TRBV12-3 or TRBV12-4 with TRBJ2-1, with D maybe TRBD2 (5 bases). The CDR3 consists of 10 residues. Between the trimmed V and J ends, which lost 9 bases and 5 bases, there was a span of 5 bases. The CDR3 reads CASSDNEQFF. The CDR3 nucleotides are TGTGCCAGTAGCGACAATGAGCAGTTCTTC.

CDR3 bases: TGCGCCAGCAGCTTGGTGTCCCCCGAAGCGGAGACCCAGTACTTC. Amino acid sequence: CASSLVSPEAETQYF. V is TRBV5-1 and J is TRBJ2-5; no firm D call. Per the germline V gene, CDR1 is SGHRS and CDR2 is YFSETQ. The length of the CDR3 is 15 residues. The germline V and J ends were trimmed by 0 bases and 5 bases, with 14 bases remaining between them.

The chain carries TRBV6-6 and TRBJ1-5, with D possibly TRBD1 on 5 matching bases. Trimming cost V 5 bases and J 5 bases, with 7 bases left between them. The CDR3 is 12 residues long. Germline V gene data show CDR1 as MNHNY and CDR2 as SVGAGI (reference sequence). The CDR3, as DNA: TGTGCCAGCAGTGGGGCAGATCAGCCCCAGCATTTT. It yields the protein CASSGADQPQHF.